This T cell receptor beta chain was retrieved from a study of blood T cells in healthy people across ages. Study outcomes and limitations: A greater number of naive CD4+ cells and higher diversity distinguished long-lived donors from aged donors.

PCR was performed a second time for about 7 to 12 cycles using a sample-barcoded 5' primer and a J-beta primer mix. TCRdb independently ran MiXCR on the 5' RACE reads; one entry per CDR3 protein. The data contain 550,000 to 650,000 distinct CDR3 sequences, around 31% of them singletons. V lost 8 bases, J lost 5 bases, and 13 bases lay in between. Germline V gene sequence: CDR1 DFQATT, CDR2 SNEGSKA (reference sequence). The CDR3 runs to 12 residues. As for this clonotype: The antigen remains undetermined. This sequence may be a read error, since a much larger clone differs from it by one base.

All donors came from Russia, were Caucasian and healthy, and spanned ages about 6 to 100. This clonotype was sampled from a woman of 80 years or more in good health. The chain links TRBV20-1 to TRBJ2-1; no clear D gene. Source material: blood. The chain's CDR3 is CSTSRGDNEQFF. Written as DNA, the CDR3 is TGCAGTACGAGTCGAGGCGACAATGAGCAGTTCTTC.